Each of the 26 T cell receptor beta chains below was sequenced from the same sample in a study of T cell clones after liver transplantation. Repertoires were generated with immunoSEQ multiplex PCR, while TCRdb's copy carries only in-frame clones and drops some. Here the sample spans fewer than 45,000 clones, 86% being singletons. This specimen consisted of CD4+ T cells from blood, obtained 24 months after liver transplant. The receptor set was obtained from a human patient who received a liver transplant. Some T cells may be the graft donor's.

The gene calls are TRBV11-2 and TRBJ2-7; D is unclear. The ends were cut back, 4 bases at V and 3 bases at J, with 7 bases in the middle. CDR1 SGHAT and CDR2 FQNNGV come from the germline V gene. CDR3 length equals 12 residues. Written as DNA, the CDR3 is TGTGCCAGCAGCTATAGCAGCTACGAGCAGTACTTC. Protein sequence: CASSYSSYEQYF.

This chain links TRBV7-9 with TRBJ2-7; the D gene is possibly TRBD2 (6 bases). Germline V gene data show CDR1 as SEHNR and CDR2 as FQNEAQ (reference sequence). The CDR3 is 14 amino acids. The V end lost 2 bases, the J end lost 7 bases, and 15 bases lay between the germline ends. CDR3 loop: CASSLMASRGEQYF. The CDR3 nucleotides read TGTGCCAGCAGCTTAATGGCCTCCCGGGGGGAGCAGTACTTC.

This chain connects TRBV5-1 to TRBJ2-2; 9 bases map to TRBD1. The CDR3 is 20 residues long. CDR1 SGHRS and CDR2 YFSETQ come from the germline V gene. Germline trimming cut 4 bases from V and 0 bases from J; bases unmatched to any gene: 16. This CDR3 reads CASSRRPGQGGSANTGELFF. CDR3 nucleotide sequence: TGCGCCAGCAGCCGGAGGCCGGGACAGGGCGGTAGCGCGAACACCGGGGAGCTGTTTTTT.

This chain links TRBV14 with TRBJ2-1; D is perhaps TRBD2 (5 bases). V was clipped by 0 bases and J by 6 bases, with 12 bases between them. Per the germline V gene, CDR1 is SGHDN and CDR2 is FVKESK. This CDR3 has 15 amino acids. For the CDR3, the DNA is TGTGCCAGCAGCCAAGACTTTAGACTACCCAATGAGCAGTTCTTC. The encoded protein is CASSQDFRLPNEQFF.

The J gene is TRBJ2-4, the V gene TRBV14, with 7 bases that match TRBD2. With 3 bases clipped from V and 11 bases from J, the junction kept 4 bases outside the gene matches. The CDR3 has 12 residues. Germline V gives CDR1 SGHDN, CDR2 FVKESK. The CDR3 DNA sequence: TGTGCCAGCAGCCAGGGGGGGAATGTTCAGTACTTC. It encodes CASSQGGNVQYF.

The rearrangement links TRBV7-2 to TRBJ2-7; 9 nucleotides agree with TRBD2. J lost 0 bases, V lost 2 bases, and 8 bases had no gene match. The germline gives CDR1 SGHTA, CDR2 FQGNSA. The CDR3 is made up of 17 amino acids. CDR3 coding DNA: TGTGCCAGCAGCTTATTCCTAGCGGGGTCCCTCTCCTACGAGCAGTACTTC. Its translation: CASSLFLAGSLSYEQYF.

The table lists this clone with a count of one. This sequence joins TRBV7-9 and TRBJ1-3, with D unclear. This CDR3 is built from 17 residues. Germline assignment: CDR1 SEHNR and CDR2 FQNEAQ (reference sequence). Trimming took 1 base from V and 0 from J, leaving 13 bases between them. The CDR3 spells CASSLETVTFSGNTIYF. The CDR3 nucleotides are TGTGCCAGCAGCTTAGAGACGGTTACCTTCTCTGGAAACACCATATATTTT. Together with reference TRBV7-9 and TRBJ1-3, the CDR3 gives the full variable domain: DTGVSQNPRHKITKRGQNVTFRCDPISEHNRLYWYRQTLGQGPEFLTYFQNEAQLEKSRLLSDRFSAERPKGSFSTLEIQRTEQGDSAMYLCASSLETVTFSGNTIYFGEGSWLTVV.

This chain uses TRBV6-1 with TRBJ2-7, with D perhaps TRBD1 (6 bases). This CDR3 has 15 residues. Germline CDR1 is MNHNS and CDR2 is SASEGT. V was clipped by 6 bases and J by 0 bases, with 15 bases between them. The CDR3: CASRTNRASSYEQYF. The CDR3 DNA follows: TGTGCCAGCAGAACTAACAGGGCCAGCTCCTACGAGCAGTACTTC.

The rearrangement uses TRBV12-2 and TRBJ2-1. TRBV12-2 is described as a pseudogene. The CDR3 sequence is 17 residues long. The CDR3 reads CASRCQSAGCTYNEQFF. The CDR3 bases are TGTGCAAGTCGCTGCCAGAGTGCTGGTTGTACGTACAATGAGCAGTTCTTC.

This chain uses TRBV5-1 with TRBJ2-3; no clear D. Trimming shortened V by 2 bases and J by 4 bases, and 11 bases separated the two germline ends. The CDR3 is 14 residues long. CDR1 SGHRS and CDR2 YFSETQ come from the germline V gene. The CDR3 DNA reads as TGCGCCAGCAGCTTTATAGGAAAGGCAGATACGCAGTATTTT. This gives the protein CASSFIGKADTQYF.

The V gene is TRBV5-6, the J gene TRBJ2-3; TRBD2 aligns across 11 bases. V trimming: 4 bases; J trimming: 1 base; junction bases outside the gene matches: 2. This CDR3 comprises 15 residues. Germline CDR1 reads SGHDT; CDR2 reads YYEEEE. The CDR3 DNA sequence: TGTGCCAGCAGCCCGGGACTAGCGGGCACAGATACGCAGTATTTT. It codes for CASSPGLAGTDTQYF.

The genes are TRBV27 and TRBJ1-2, with a weak D call TRBD1 (5 bases). Germline lookup yields CDR1 MNHEY and CDR2 SMNVEV (reference sequence). The CDR3 length is 13 residues. The V end lost 8 bases, the J end lost 6 bases, and 16 bases lay between the germline ends. CDR3: CASSRRGSDGYTF. As DNA, the CDR3 is TGTGCCAGCTCCCGGCGGGGGTCCGATGGCTACACCTTC.

V usage is TRBV5-4 and J usage is TRBJ2-4; D gene unclear. The CDR3 is 16 amino acids. Germline V gene lookup returns CDR1 SGHNT and CDR2 YYREEE (reference sequence). The V gene lost 2 bases and the J gene lost 1 base, with 13 bases spanning the gap. CDR3 residues: CASSFGDGTAKNIQYF. Here the CDR3 DNA reads TGTGCCAGCAGCTTCGGTGACGGAACCGCCAAAAACATTCAGTACTTC.

About this clone: The same CDR3 also results from other DNA sequences found in this sample. As DNA, the CDR3 is TGTGCCAGCCGGGGGAACACTGAAGCTTTCTTT. Its translation is CASRGNTEAFF. This sequence joins TRBV6-5 and TRBJ1-1; D gene ambiguous. Germline V gives CDR1 MNHEY, CDR2 SVGAGI. The ends were cut back, 8 bases at V and 1 base at J, with 5 bases in the middle. This CDR3 is 11 amino acids long.

The gene calls are TRBV6-8 and TRBJ2-2; 11 positions agree with TRBD2. Germline V gene lookup returns CDR1 MNHGY and CDR2 SAAAGT. V trimming: 9 bases; J trimming: 0 bases; junction bases outside the gene matches: 18. The CDR3 totals 20 residues. In nucleotides, the CDR3 is TGTGCCAGTACGCGCCTCTCTAGACGACTAGCGGGGTCGAACACCGGGGAGCTGTTTTTT. Its translation: CASTRLSRRLAGSNTGELFF.

A few counts support this clone. The rearrangement joins TRBV6-5 to TRBJ1-3; no firm D call. Germline CDR1 MNHEY, CDR2 SVGAGI. Trimming pared 4 bases from V and 8 bases from J, leaving 6 bases between. This CDR3 is built from 11 residues. The CDR3 is CASSSADTIYF. Written as DNA, the CDR3 is TGTGCCAGCAGTTCGGCGGACACCATATATTTT.

The gene calls are TRBV2 and TRBJ1-5; TRBD1 aligns across 8 bases. V lost 9 bases to trimming and J lost 9 bases; unmatched junction nucleotides: 16. CDR3 size: 15 residues. Germline CDR1 is SNHLY and CDR2 is FYNNEI. Written as DNA, the CDR3 is TGTGCCAGTAGAGGGAGGACAGGGTTGAGTTGGCCCCAGCATTTT. As protein: CASRGRTGLSWPQHF.

In this sample, this clone turned up a few times. The V gene is TRBV7-2, the J gene TRBJ2-5, with D perhaps matching TRBD2 (6 bases). The germline gives CDR1 SGHTA, CDR2 FQGNSA. V was pared by 8 bases and J by 0 bases, with 7 bases between. The CDR3 has 12 amino acids. The CDR3 sequence: CASGGYQETQYF. Written as DNA, the CDR3 is TGTGCCAGCGGGGGGTACCAAGAGACCCAGTACTTC.

The genes are TRBV13 and TRBJ2-2; D is undetermined. V gave up 5 bases and J gave up 7 bases, with 11 bases separating them. The CDR3 runs 13 residues. Germline CDR1 is PRHDT and CDR2 is FYEKMQ (reference sequence). This CDR3 is CASSAERDGELFF. Written as DNA, the CDR3 is TGTGCCAGCAGCGCCGAAAGGGACGGGGAGCTGTTTTTT.

The chain couples TRBV30 to TRBJ1-3; no firm D call. The germline gives CDR1 GTSNPN, CDR2 SVGIG (reference sequence). V shed 1 base and J shed 3 bases, with 10 bases lying between them. The CDR3 covers 14 residues. The CDR3 here is CAWSGLRNGNTIYF. The CDR3 bases are TGTGCCTGGAGTGGTCTCAGGAATGGAAACACCATATATTTT.

This chain links TRBV18 with TRBJ1-2; a weak D match, TRBD1 (6 bases). The V gene's germline CDR1 is KGHSH and CDR2 LQKENI. The CDR3 runs to 14 residues. Trimming cost V 3 bases and J 4 bases, with 12 bases left between them. CDR3 sequence reads: CASSPKQGAYGYTF. The CDR3 nucleotides read TGTGCCAGCTCACCCAAACAGGGTGCCTATGGCTACACCTTC.

V and J are TRBV10-3 and TRBJ2-3, with 9 bases identical to TRBD2. This CDR3 has 14 amino acids. The germline gives CDR1 ENHRY, CDR2 SYGVKD. With V trimmed by 7 bases and J by 2 bases, 4 bases remained unmatched. The DNA of the CDR3 is TGTGCCATCACCGTAGCGGGGGACACAGATACGCAGTATTTT. This translates into CAITVAGDTDTQYF.

The chain joins TRBV7-2 to TRBJ1-6; TRBD1 agrees at 10 bases. J gave up 9 bases and V 1 base, and 12 bases lay outside the gene matches. Germline V gene sequence: CDR1 SGHTA, CDR2 FQGNSA. This CDR3 has 18 residues. The CDR3 bases are TGTGCCAGCAGCTTAGGTCCAACCGGGACAGGGGTTGGTTCACCCCTCCACTTT. It specifies CASSLGPTGTGVGSPLHF.

The rearrangement links TRBV5-1 to TRBJ2-3; a possible D gene is TRBD2 (6 bases). Germline CDR1 is SGHRS and CDR2 is YFSETQ. The CDR3 length is 14 residues. Trimming removed 0 bases at V and 3 bases at J, with 8 bases between. CDR3 in amino acids: CASSLGGRTDTQYF. The CDR3 nucleotides are TGCGCCAGCAGCTTGGGAGGGAGGACAGATACGCAGTATTTT. Variable domain in full (rest from reference TRBV5-1 and TRBJ2-3): KAGVTQTPRYLIKTRGQQVTLSCSPISGHRSVSWYQQTPGQGLQFLFEYFSETQRNKGNFPGRFSGRQFSNSRSEMNVSTLELGDSALYLCASSLGGRTDTQYFGPGTRLTVL.

The CDR3 nucleotides are TGTGCCAGCAGTTCACTCGGGTTCGCAGATTCCTACGAGCAGTACTTC. Protein: CASSSLGFADSYEQYF. The chain uses TRBV27 and TRBJ2-7; D is unresolved. Germline V gene lookup returns CDR1 MNHEY and CDR2 SMNVEV (reference sequence). V was trimmed by 4 bases and J by 1 base, leaving 17 bases between them. CDR3 length: 16 residues.

This sequence joins TRBV7-9 and TRBJ2-5; D unresolved. Germline lookup yields CDR1 SEHNR and CDR2 FQNEAQ (reference sequence). Trimming shortened V by 1 base and J by 4 bases, and 7 bases separated the two germline ends. This CDR3 spans 13 amino acids. For the CDR3, the DNA is TGTGCCAGCAGCTTAGGGACCCCAGAGACCCAGTACTTC. It specifies CASSLGTPETQYF.